A single sample gave rise to the 23 T cell receptor beta chains below, sequenced in a study of response to subunit inactivated influenza vaccine. TCRdb re-derived calls from the RT-PCR reads in MiXCR, one entry per CDR3 protein. The data hold around 160,000 distinct CDR3 sequences, with under 13% observed a single time. The source was non-naive T cells sorted from PBMCs, collected 35 to 45 days after vaccination. The source is a man over 45 who received an inactivated influenza vaccine.

V usage is TRBV28 and J usage is TRBJ2-3, with 16 nucleotides matching TRBD2. J was trimmed by 3 bases and V by 8 bases; bases with no gene match: 5. The CDR3 has 16 amino acids. Germline CDR1 and CDR2: MDHEN and SYDVKM. The CDR3 spells CASGTSGRAMTDTQYF. The CDR3 DNA reads TGTGCCAGCGGGACTAGCGGGAGGGCAATGACAGATACGCAGTATTTT. The full variable domain, with the rest looked up from reference TRBV28 and TRBJ2-3, is DVKVTQSSRYLVKRTGEKVFLECVQDMDHENMFWYRQDPGLGLRLIYFSYDVKMKEKGDIPEGYSVSREKKERFSLILESASTNQTSMYLCASGTSGRAMTDTQYFGPGTRLTVL.

A note on this clonotype: A much larger clone sits a single nucleotide away, making a read error possible. The V and J genes are TRBV29-1 and TRBJ1-1, with D possibly matching TRBD1 (5 bases). V lost 8 bases and J 9 bases, leaving 13 bases between the germline ends. Per germline, CDR1 SQVTM and CDR2 ANQGSEA. CDR3 length: 10 amino acids. This CDR3 is CSIGDVQAFF. The CDR3 DNA reads as TGCAGCATTGGGGACGTACAAGCTTTCTTT.

There are many counts of this clonotype. This CDR3 is CASRSTNTEAFF. The CDR3 DNA follows: TGTGCCAGCAGGTCCACGAACACTGAAGCTTTCTTT. The V gene is TRBV12-3 or TRBV12-4, the J gene TRBJ1-1; D not resolved. This CDR3 spans 12 amino acids. V lost 6 bases to trimming and J lost 1 base, with 6 bases between them.

This clonotype was seen ten or more times. The chain is built from TRBV7-3 and TRBJ1-2; the D gene is possibly TRBD1 (5 bases). Trimming pared 2 bases from V and 2 bases from J, leaving 6 bases between. From germline, CDR1 is SGHTA and CDR2 FQGTGA. The CDR3 runs to 13 residues. The CDR3 loop reads CASSLEGNYGYTF. CDR3 in DNA: TGTGCCAGCAGCTTAGAGGGGAACTATGGCTACACCTTC.

This clonotype was seen at least ten times. CDR3 bases: TGTGCCAGCAGCTTCGAGCCCGGCGGGGAGCTGTTTTTT. Protein: CASSFEPGGELFF. The rearrangement uses TRBV7-2 and TRBJ2-2; D gene ambiguous. Trimming took 3 bases from V and 7 from J, leaving 9 bases between them. The CDR3 runs to 13 residues. Germline V gene sequence: CDR1 SGHTA, CDR2 FQGNSA.

This chain uses TRBV11-1 with TRBJ1-4; tentative D call: TRBD1 (5 bases). Germline lookup yields CDR1 SGHAT and CDR2 FQDESV (reference sequence). Trimming removed 5 bases from V and 0 bases from J, with 13 bases in between. The CDR3 extends over 16 amino acids. CDR3 DNA: TGTGCCAGCAGCCCGGGGGTTTCGTCAACTAATGAAAAACTGTTTTTT. This encodes CASSPGVSSTNEKLFF.

This clonotype was counted many times. The chain has TRBV12-3 or TRBV12-4 and TRBJ2-5; D might be TRBD1 (5 bases). The ends were cut back, 2 bases at V and 4 bases at J, with 14 bases in the middle. CDR3 length: 15 residues. CDR3 nucleotide sequence: TGTGCCAGCAGTTTAACCAGGGTTTTGGGAGAGACCCAGTACTTC. It specifies CASSLTRVLGETQYF.

The J gene is TRBJ1-5, the V gene TRBV12-3 or TRBV12-4; D not certain. The V end lost 6 bases, the J end lost 1 base, and 13 bases lay between the germline ends. The CDR3 totals 15 residues. Here the CDR3 DNA reads TGTGCCAGCAGGACTACATATATCAGCAATCAGCCCCAGCATTTT. Its protein product is CASRTTYISNQPQHF.

This clonotype was seen repeatedly, ten times or more. The chain employs TRBV12-3 or TRBV12-4 and TRBJ2-1, with TRBD2 matching 7 bases. The CDR3 covers 13 residues. Trimming removed 2 bases from V and 9 bases from J; junction bases left unmatched: 4. The DNA for the CDR3 is TGTGCCAGCAGTTTAACATCGGGGGGTGAGCAGTTCTTC. Protein: CASSLTSGGEQFF.

The chain couples TRBV3-1 to TRBJ1-6, with 7 nucleotides matching TRBD1. The CDR3 contains 16 residues. Germline CDR1 is LGHDT and CDR2 is YNNKEL (reference sequence). V shed 3 bases, J shed 10 bases, and the junction held 12 bases outside the gene matches. CDR3 region: CASSHASGGRGSPLHF. Here the CDR3 DNA reads TGTGCCAGCAGCCATGCATCAGGGGGACGGGGATCACCCCTCCACTTT.

This clonotype was detected only a few times. The rearrangement joins TRBV5-6 to TRBJ1-2; no clear D gene. Germline V gene data show CDR1 as SGHDT and CDR2 as YYEEEE. Trimming took off 1 base at V and 8 bases at J, with 9 bases between the two ends. The CDR3 consists of 12 residues. This CDR3 reads CASSLIRGGYTF. The CDR3, as DNA: TGTGCCAGCAGCTTGATCCGCGGGGGCTACACCTTC.

This clonotype was detected ten times or more. The chain links TRBV4-1 to TRBJ2-5; D is undetermined. CDR1 is MGHRA, CDR2 YSYEKL, per germline. V lost 0 bases and J 0 bases, leaving 8 bases between the germline ends. The CDR3 extends over 15 amino acids. CDR3 sequence: CASSQDGMYQETQYF. The CDR3 coding sequence is TGCGCCAGCAGCCAAGATGGGATGTACCAAGAGACCCAGTACTTC.

This clonotype showed up many times. The chain uses TRBV2 and TRBJ1-1; no clear D. The germline CDR1 and CDR2 sequences are SNHLY and FYNNEI. The germline V and J ends were trimmed by 8 bases and 0 bases, with 10 bases remaining between them. The CDR3 totals 13 residues. The CDR3 spells CASGPDMNTEAFF. CDR3 bases: TGTGCCAGCGGTCCGGATATGAACACTGAAGCTTTCTTT.

In its sample, this clonotype was seen once. The rearrangement uses TRBV6-1 and TRBJ1-6; D is unresolved. Looked up from germline, CDR1 is MNHNS and CDR2 is SASEGT. The ends were cut back, 1 base at V and 8 bases at J, with 6 bases in the middle. This CDR3 has 13 residues. CDR3 bases: TGTGCCAGCAGTGAAGAAGGCGATTCACCCCTCCACTTT. It codes for CASSEEGDSPLHF.

This clonotype was observed many times. The J gene is TRBJ2-1, the V gene TRBV7-8; D is unresolved. V lost 3 bases, J lost 5 bases, and 8 bases lay in between. Germline-derived CDR1 and CDR2 are SGHVS and FQNEAQ. CDR3 length: 13 amino acids. CDR3 DNA sequence: TGTGCCAGCAGCTTTGCCGGCAACAATGAGCAGTTCTTC. The encoded protein is CASSFAGNNEQFF.

Ten or more counts support this clonotype. The chain couples TRBV28 to TRBJ2-1, with D perhaps TRBD2 (6 bases). This CDR3 is built from 16 residues. Germline values: CDR1 MDHEN, CDR2 SYDVKM. The V end was cut by 3 bases, the J end by 2 bases, with 14 bases between. In DNA form, the CDR3 reads TGTGCCAGCAGTTTCCTCCGGGAGCTAACCTACAATGAGCAGTTCTTC. Its translation is CASSFLRELTYNEQFF.

This clonotype was seen more than once but under ten times. The rearrangement links TRBV7-9 to TRBJ1-6; D gene unclear. This CDR3 is 15 amino acids long. The V end lost 4 bases, the J end lost 5 bases, and 12 bases lay between the germline ends. Germline V gives CDR1 SEHNR, CDR2 FQNEAQ (reference sequence). The CDR3 bases are TGTGCCAGCAGCTCCCTCGGCAGTGATAATTCACCCCTCCACTTT. Translation: CASSSLGSDNSPLHF.

This clonotype occurred a few times. The rearrangement links TRBV3-1 to TRBJ1-2; tentatively, D is TRBD1 (6 bases). The CDR3 loop spans 13 amino acids. CDR1 and CDR2 (germline): LGHDT, YNNKEL (reference sequence). Trimming took off 6 bases at V and 4 bases at J, with 12 bases between the two ends. CDR3 sequence (DNA): TGTGCCAGCAGTTACAGGGCCCTCTATGGCTACACCTTC. It yields the protein CASSYRALYGYTF.

This clonotype was seen at least ten times. The rearrangement uses TRBV25-1 and TRBJ1-2; D is ambiguous. CDR1 MGHDK and CDR2 SYGVNS come from the germline V gene. There are 14 residues in the CDR3. V was shortened by 3 bases and J by 8 bases, with 16 bases between the two germline ends. CDR3 bases: TGTGCCAGCAGTGACCCCGGGAGGCTTAAGGGCTACACCTTC. Protein: CASSDPGRLKGYTF.

This clonotype was counted at least ten times. The chain employs TRBV2 and TRBJ2-2; D remains ambiguous. The germline CDR1 and CDR2 sequences are SNHLY and FYNNEI. Deletions cut 2 bases from V and 7 bases from J, with 11 bases between. CDR3 length equals 14 residues. The CDR3 DNA sequence: TGTGCCAGCAGTGAATTTGGTATTGACGGGGAGCTGTTTTTT. This encodes CASSEFGIDGELFF. Full variable domain (rest looked up from reference TRBV2 and TRBJ2-2): EPEVTQTPSHQVTQMGQEVILRCVPISNHLYFYWYRQILGQKVEFLVSFYNNEISEKSEIFDDQFSVERPDGSNFTLKIRSTKLEDSAMYFCASSEFGIDGELFFGEGSRLTVL.

This clonotype was counted at least ten times. J is TRBJ2-2 and V is TRBV2, with 7 bases aligning to TRBD2. The CDR3 has 13 residues. CDR1 is SNHLY, CDR2 FYNNEI, per germline. V lost 6 bases to trimming and J lost 4 bases; unmatched junction nucleotides: 2. The CDR3 DNA reads as TGTGCCAGCAGGAGGGAGGGCACCGGGGAGCTGTTTTTT. Translating gives CASRREGTGELFF.

The chain uses TRBV29-1 and TRBJ2-4, with 7 bases that match TRBD1. J was trimmed by 0 bases and V by 1 base; bases with no gene match: 3. Per germline, CDR1 SQVTM and CDR2 ANQGSEA. The CDR3 contains 15 residues. CDR3 residues: CSVEGRTGAKNIQYF. The DNA of the CDR3 is TGCAGCGTTGAAGGGAGGACAGGAGCCAAAAACATTCAGTACTTC.

Concerning this clonotype: Germline and junction disagree at one end, which may indicate a read error. The genes are TRBV3-1 and TRBJ2-5, with D perhaps assigned TRBD1 or TRBD2 (5 bases each). The CDR3 covers 16 residues. The germline CDR1 and CDR2 sequences are LGHDT and YNNKEL (reference sequence). The CDR3 DNA sequence: TGTGCCAGCAGCCATATCACCGGGACGCTACAAGACACCCAGTACTTC. Translated: CASSHITGTLQDTQYF.